The 32 T cell receptor beta chains below all came from one sample that was sequenced in a study of breast tumors, draining lymph nodes, adjacent tissues. The lymph nodes were axillary draining lymph nodes from breast cancer patients. TCRdb itself ran the multiplex PCR reads through MiXCR, one entry per CDR3 protein. The sample includes about 230,000 distinct CDR3 sequences, about 32% of them seen just once. Sequencing input: axillary lymph node tissue. These receptors were taken from a female donor with breast cancer. Some clones in this sample may be carry-over from other donors' samples.

The V call is TRBV7-2, the J call TRBJ2-5, with 7 bases matching TRBD2. CDR1 is SGHTA, CDR2 FQGNSA, per germline. This CDR3 is built from 14 residues. Trimming cost V 4 bases and J 5 bases; bases outside gene matches: 7. CDR3 bases: TGTGCCAGCAGCTCGGCGGGAGCAGGGGAGACCCAGTACTTC. Protein: CASSSAGAGETQYF. The variable domain in full, completed from reference TRBV7-2 and TRBJ2-5, reads GAGVSQSPSNKVTEKGKDVELRCDPISGHTALYWYRQSLGQGLEFLIYFQGNSAPDKSGLPSDRFSAERTGGSVSTLTIQRTQQEDSAVYLCASSSAGAGETQYFGPGTRLLVL.

Points on this clonotype: This may come from a read error, since a much larger clone is one base off. This sequence joins TRBV6-4 and TRBJ2-7; 8 bases agree with TRBD2. J was trimmed by 5 bases and V by 10 bases; bases with no gene match: 22. Germline CDR1 MRHNA, CDR2 SNTAGT. This CDR3 has 17 residues. This chain's CDR3 is CATKHLAASGRTDEQYF. CDR3 coding DNA: TGTGCCACCAAGCATCTCGCGGCTAGCGGGCGGACCGACGAGCAGTACTTC.

This clonotype occurred many times. This chain uses TRBV5-8 with TRBJ1-6, with D perhaps TRBD1 (5 bases). The CDR3 spans 15 residues. Germline V gene data show CDR1 as SGHTS and CDR2 as YDEGEE. V gave up 4 bases and J gave up 10 bases, with 18 bases separating them. This CDR3 is CASSPDPGRGSPLHF. The CDR3 coding sequence is TGTGCCAGCAGCCCCGATCCGGGTAGGGGCTCACCCCTCCACTTT.

About this clonotype: Being one base from a much bigger clone, this may be a read error. The chain joins TRBV20-1 to TRBJ2-1; possible D gene TRBD2, 5 bases. This CDR3 comprises 15 residues. The V end lost 3 bases, the J end lost 6 bases, and 18 bases lay between the germline ends. Per the germline V gene, CDR1 is DFQATT and CDR2 is SNEGSKA (reference sequence). The DNA of the CDR3 is TGCAGTGCTAGGCCGTGGACTTTTTCTGGCAATGAGCAGTTCTTC. It translates to CSARPWTFSGNEQFF.

This clonotype was counted a few times. Compared with germline, one end of the junction differs, possibly owing to a read error. The CDR3: CSTRARGVSSYEQCF. CDR3 bases: TGCAGTACTAGAGCGCGGGGGGTGAGCTCCTACGAGCAGTGCTTC. This chain links TRBV20-1 with TRBJ2-7, with 8 bases lining up with TRBD2. The V gene's germline CDR1 is DFQATT and CDR2 SNEGSKA (reference sequence). The CDR3 loop spans 15 amino acids.

A few counts support this clonotype. Just one base apart from a much larger clone, this may be a read error. The chain links TRBV18 to TRBJ2-5; D is unresolved. Germline CDR1 reads KGHSH; CDR2 reads LQKENI. Trimming removed 2 bases from V and 5 bases from J, with 6 bases in between. The CDR3 extends over 12 amino acids. CDR3 nucleotides: TGTGCCAGCTCACCAACGTCGGAGACCCAGTACTTC. Encoded protein: CASSPTSETQYF.

As for this clonotype: Its ends do not fully match the called genes, so a read error is possible. The chain employs TRBV7-2 and TRBJ2-5; possibly TRBD2 for D (5 bases). The CDR3 loop spans 15 amino acids. Germline values: CDR1 SGHTA, CDR2 FQGNSA. In DNA, the CDR3 is TGCGCCAGCAGCTTAGGGCCCCAGCGGCAAGAGACCCAGTACTTC. It codes for CASSLGPQRQETQYF.

A word on this clonotype: A much larger clone lies a single base off, so this may be a read error. The rearrangement links TRBV5-4 to TRBJ2-6; TRBD1 might be the D (5 bases). Germline CDR1 SGHNT, CDR2 YYREEE (reference sequence). Trimming took 4 bases from V and 2 from J, leaving 13 bases between them. This CDR3 spans 16 amino acids. The CDR3 region is CASSIPQAAGANVLTF. The CDR3 bases are TGTGCCAGCAGCATCCCACAGGCCGCTGGGGCCAACGTCCTGACTTTC.

Notes on this clonotype: Since a much larger clone is just one base distant, this may be a read error. The CDR3 spells CASSLTGLAKETQHF. The CDR3 DNA follows: TGTGCCAGCAGCTTAACCGGACTAGCAAAAGAGACCCAGCACTTC. V and J are TRBV7-9 and TRBJ2-5, with 8 bases that match TRBD2. The CDR3 runs 15 residues. Germline V gene lookup returns CDR1 SEHNR and CDR2 FQNEAQ (reference sequence). Variable domain in full (rest from reference TRBV7-9 and TRBJ2-5): DTGVSQNPRHKITKRGQNVTFRCDPISEHNRLYWYRQTLGQGPEFLTYFQNEAQLEKSRLLSDRFSAERPKGSFSTLEIQRTEQGDSAMYLCASSLTGLAKETQHFGPGTRLLVL.

With respect to this clonotype: This sequence may be a read error, since a much larger clone differs from it by one base. The gene calls are TRBV20-1 and TRBJ2-7; 9 bases are shared with TRBD2. With 0 bases clipped from V and 0 bases from J, the junction kept 12 bases outside the gene matches. Germline V gene sequence: CDR1 DFQATT, CDR2 SNEGSKA (reference sequence). The CDR3 is 18 residues long. CDR3 DNA: TGCAGTGCTAGAGATAGTAGACTAGCGGCATCCTTCTCCTACGAGCAGTACTTC. Protein product: CSARDSRLAASFSYEQYF.

At least ten counts were recorded for this clonotype. This chain connects TRBV6-6 to TRBJ2-7, with 12 bases aligning to TRBD2. The CDR3 runs to 17 residues. V was pared by 6 bases and J by 5 bases, with 14 bases of the junction left unmatched. Germline CDR1 reads MNHNY; CDR2 reads SVGAGI (reference sequence). The CDR3 here is CASRGLAGGPYSDEQYF. In nucleotides, the CDR3 is TGTGCCAGCAGAGGTCTAGCGGGAGGGCCTTATTCTGACGAGCAGTACTTC.

This clonotype appeared many times. The CDR3 spells CASGSSGRREQYF. CDR3 nucleotide sequence: TGTGCCAGCGGCTCTAGCGGGAGAAGAGAGCAGTACTTC. The rearrangement joins TRBV12-3 or TRBV12-4 to TRBJ2-7; 10 bases agree with TRBD2. With 8 bases clipped from V and 7 bases from J, the junction kept 8 bases outside the gene matches. The CDR3 extends over 13 amino acids.

This clonotype was detected once. This chain connects TRBV2 to TRBJ2-1; the match to TRBD2 covers 10 bases. Germline V lookup: CDR1 SNHLY, CDR2 FYNNEI. This CDR3 has 14 residues. V lost 6 bases and J lost 9; bases outside the gene matches: 8. CDR3 residues: CASRLSGRVSEQFF. The CDR3 DNA sequence: TGTGCCAGCAGATTGAGCGGGAGGGTTTCTGAGCAGTTCTTC.

This clonotype occurred many times. The chain couples TRBV20-1 to TRBJ2-5; 7 bases align to TRBD2. Trimming at V came to 5 bases and at J to 1 base, leaving 7 bases not matched to a gene. Germline CDR1 is DFQATT and CDR2 is SNEGSKA (reference sequence). The CDR3 sequence is 14 residues long. In DNA, the CDR3 is TGCAGTGCTGGGACCATAGCGGGCCAAGAGACCCAGTACTTC. Amino acids: CSAGTIAGQETQYF.

This clonotype was seen many times. This chain connects TRBV7-6 to TRBJ1-3, with 11 bases fitting TRBD1. J was trimmed by 7 bases and V by 1 base; bases with no gene match: 12. This CDR3 is 18 amino acids long. The germline V gene encodes CDR1 SGHVS and CDR2 FNYEAQ. In nucleotides, the CDR3 is TGTGCCAGCAGCTTAGGCTCCGGGACAGGGGGTTTCGGGAACACCATATATTTT. Amino acids: CASSLGSGTGGFGNTIYF.

This clonotype has a handful of counts. A clone one base away is much larger, so this may be a read error. The rearrangement links TRBV5-4 to TRBJ2-4; TRBD1 might be the D (6 bases). The CDR3 totals 14 residues. V was trimmed by 1 base and J by 1 base, leaving 6 bases between them. Germline values: CDR1 SGHNT, CDR2 YYREEE (reference sequence). The CDR3, as DNA: TGTGCCAGCAGCTTGACAGGGGCCAAAAACATTCAGTACTTC. Protein sequence: CASSLTGAKNIQYF.

The sample holds many counts of this clonotype. The chain is built from TRBV5-1 and TRBJ2-7, with TRBD2 identical over 14 bases. V shed 4 bases and J 6 bases; nucleotides not matched to a gene: 9. Germline V gives CDR1 SGHRS, CDR2 YFSETQ. This CDR3 has 16 amino acids. CDR3 residues: CASSKGLAGVESEQYF. The CDR3 DNA reads TGCGCCAGCAGCAAGGGACTAGCGGGAGTGGAGAGCGAGCAGTACTTC.

The gene calls are TRBV10-3 and TRBJ2-3; 7 positions match TRBD2. The CDR3 runs 16 residues. The V segment lost 0 bases and the J segment 0 bases; nucleotides outside the gene matches: 3. Germline CDR1 and CDR2: ENHRY and SYGVKD. CDR3 region: CAISESASGSTDTQYF. CDR3 DNA sequence: TGTGCCATCAGTGAGTCGGCTAGCGGTAGCACAGATACGCAGTATTTT.

This clonotype was seen many times. Relative to the germline gene, one junction end is altered; a read error may explain this. The chain couples TRBV20-1 to TRBJ2-5; D is ambiguous. The CDR3 covers 13 residues. Per the germline V gene, CDR1 is DFQATT and CDR2 is SNEGSKA (reference sequence). For the CDR3, the DNA is TGCAGTGCTAGAACGGCTTACCAGGAGACCCAGTACTTC. Its translation: CSARTAYQETQYF.

This clonotype was seen ten or more times. The chain employs TRBV7-9 and TRBJ2-2; D is perhaps TRBD1 (6 bases). With 6 bases removed from V and 3 bases from J, the gap between germline ends came to 11 bases. The CDR3 length is 14 residues. CDR1 is SEHNR, CDR2 FQNEAQ, per germline (reference sequence). CDR3 in amino acids: CASRSAGDTGELFF. The CDR3 DNA follows: TGTGCCAGCAGGTCTGCAGGGGACACCGGGGAGCTGTTTTTT.

Ten or more counts support this clonotype. This sequence joins TRBV5-1 and TRBJ2-2; 11 positions agree with TRBD2. The CDR3 sequence is 17 residues long. Germline V gives CDR1 SGHRS, CDR2 YFSETQ. Trimming at V came to 4 bases and at J to 0 bases, leaving 5 bases not matched to a gene. The DNA for the CDR3 is TGCGCCAGCAGCGCCAGACTAGCGGGGCCGAACACCGGGGAGCTGTTTTTT. Its translation: CASSARLAGPNTGELFF.

This clonotype was recorded a few times. In DNA, the CDR3 is TGTGCCAGCAGCCCTAGACTAGCGGGAAAATATGATGAGCAGTTCTTC. Residues: CASSPRLAGKYDEQFF. The chain is built from TRBV3-1 and TRBJ2-1, with TRBD2 matching over 11 bases. Germline CDR1 is LGHDT and CDR2 is YNNKEL (reference sequence). Trimming took 4 bases from V and 8 from J; bases not matched to a gene: 10. The CDR3 length is 16 residues.

This clonotype was counted ten times or more. A much more abundant neighbour one base away suggests this may be a read error. V and J are TRBV29-1 and TRBJ2-1; D is possibly TRBD1 or TRBD2 (6 bases each). Germline V gene lookup returns CDR1 SQVTM and CDR2 ANQGSEA. The CDR3 contains 14 residues. CDR3 in amino acids: CRVEPQGGGNEQFF. The DNA for the CDR3 is TGCCGCGTTGAGCCACAGGGTGGGGGGAATGAGCAGTTCTTC.

This clonotype was counted at least ten times. A read error may explain this, as a much larger clone is one base away. V and J are TRBV11-3 and TRBJ2-5; D is uncertain. The germline V gene has CDR1 SGHNT and CDR2 YENEEA. The CDR3 covers 11 residues. The CDR3: CASRGQETPYF. CDR3 DNA sequence: TGTGCCAGCAGGGGCCAAGAGACCCCGTACTTC.

This clonotype has a count of ten or more. The chain recombines TRBV29-1 with TRBJ2-7; the D gene is possibly TRBD1 (5 bases). The CDR3 covers 11 residues. Germline V gives CDR1 SQVTM, CDR2 ANQGSEA. With 6 bases removed from V and 4 bases from J, the gap between germline ends came to 10 bases. CDR3 amino acids: CSVGAPYEQYF. The CDR3 coding sequence is TGCAGCGTAGGGGCCCCGTACGAGCAGTACTTC.

Here the CDR3 reads CASSLGTGVGYEQYF. CDR3 sequence (DNA): TGTGCCAGCAGCTTAGGGACAGGGGTCGGATACGAGCAGTACTTC. This chain connects TRBV11-3 to TRBJ2-7; 9 nucleotides line up with TRBD1. With 1 base clipped from V and 4 bases from J, the junction kept 5 bases outside the gene matches. Germline lookup yields CDR1 SGHNT and CDR2 YENEEA. CDR3 size: 15 residues.

V is TRBV6-5 and J is TRBJ1-2; D gene unclear. The V end lost 5 bases, the J end lost 0 bases, and 4 bases lay between the germline ends. Germline V gene data show CDR1 as MNHEY and CDR2 as SVGAGI. The CDR3 is made up of 12 amino acids. The CDR3 sequence: CASSHTNYGYTF. For the CDR3, the DNA is TGTGCCAGCAGTCACACTAACTATGGCTACACCTTC.

On this clonotype itself: A much larger clone sits a single nucleotide away, making a read error possible. The chain recombines TRBV11-2 with TRBJ2-7; TRBD2 matches at 8 bases. The end of the DNA aligns better with TRBJ2-1, so the J call may be wrong. This CDR3 has 15 amino acids. From germline, CDR1 is SGHAT and CDR2 FQNNGV. CDR3 bases: TGTGCCAGCAGTGTACAACTAGCGGCGTACAATGAGCAGTTCTTC. It specifies CASSVQLAAYNEQFF.

The V gene is TRBV10-3, the J gene TRBJ2-7; tentative D call: TRBD1 (6 bases). The CDR3 extends over 12 amino acids. Germline lookup yields CDR1 ENHRY and CDR2 SYGVKD. Deletions cut 11 bases from V and 2 bases from J, with 13 bases between. DNA for the CDR3: TGTGCCCTCATGGGGGACACCTACGAGCAGTACTTC. This gives the protein CALMGDTYEQYF.

This clonotype was seen ten or more times. The J gene is TRBJ1-5, the V gene TRBV6-6; 8 bases line up with TRBD1. The CDR3 is made up of 16 amino acids. Per the germline V gene, CDR1 is MNHNY and CDR2 is SVGAGI (reference sequence). V trimming: 0 bases; J trimming: 5 bases; junction bases outside the gene matches: 6. This CDR3 reads CASSYSSDRDDQPQHF. CDR3 bases: TGTGCCAGCAGTTACTCCTCGGACAGGGACGATCAGCCCCAGCATTTT.

The chain is built from TRBV7-2 and TRBJ2-7, with D possibly being TRBD2 (6 bases). V lost 1 base and J lost 9, with 16 bases in between. From germline, CDR1 is SGHTA and CDR2 FQGNSA. The CDR3 has 14 residues. The CDR3 nucleotides read TGTGCCAGCAGCTTAGATGCGGGATCCTTGGCGCAGTACTTC. Protein product: CASSLDAGSLAQYF.

This clonotype has a count of ten or more. This chain joins TRBV5-1 and TRBJ2-7; D is unresolved. Germline loops: CDR1 SGHRS, CDR2 YFSETQ. V lost 6 bases and J 6 bases, leaving 7 bases between the germline ends. The CDR3 totals 10 residues. CDR3 protein: CASTQLEQYF. Written as DNA, the CDR3 is TGCGCCAGCACGCAGCTCGAGCAGTACTTC. Together with reference TRBV5-1 and TRBJ2-7, the CDR3 gives the full variable domain: KAGVTQTPRYLIKTRGQQVTLSCSPISGHRSVSWYQQTPGQGLQFLFEYFSETQRNKGNFPGRFSGRQFSNSRSEMNVSTLELGDSALYLCASTQLEQYFGPGTRLTVT.